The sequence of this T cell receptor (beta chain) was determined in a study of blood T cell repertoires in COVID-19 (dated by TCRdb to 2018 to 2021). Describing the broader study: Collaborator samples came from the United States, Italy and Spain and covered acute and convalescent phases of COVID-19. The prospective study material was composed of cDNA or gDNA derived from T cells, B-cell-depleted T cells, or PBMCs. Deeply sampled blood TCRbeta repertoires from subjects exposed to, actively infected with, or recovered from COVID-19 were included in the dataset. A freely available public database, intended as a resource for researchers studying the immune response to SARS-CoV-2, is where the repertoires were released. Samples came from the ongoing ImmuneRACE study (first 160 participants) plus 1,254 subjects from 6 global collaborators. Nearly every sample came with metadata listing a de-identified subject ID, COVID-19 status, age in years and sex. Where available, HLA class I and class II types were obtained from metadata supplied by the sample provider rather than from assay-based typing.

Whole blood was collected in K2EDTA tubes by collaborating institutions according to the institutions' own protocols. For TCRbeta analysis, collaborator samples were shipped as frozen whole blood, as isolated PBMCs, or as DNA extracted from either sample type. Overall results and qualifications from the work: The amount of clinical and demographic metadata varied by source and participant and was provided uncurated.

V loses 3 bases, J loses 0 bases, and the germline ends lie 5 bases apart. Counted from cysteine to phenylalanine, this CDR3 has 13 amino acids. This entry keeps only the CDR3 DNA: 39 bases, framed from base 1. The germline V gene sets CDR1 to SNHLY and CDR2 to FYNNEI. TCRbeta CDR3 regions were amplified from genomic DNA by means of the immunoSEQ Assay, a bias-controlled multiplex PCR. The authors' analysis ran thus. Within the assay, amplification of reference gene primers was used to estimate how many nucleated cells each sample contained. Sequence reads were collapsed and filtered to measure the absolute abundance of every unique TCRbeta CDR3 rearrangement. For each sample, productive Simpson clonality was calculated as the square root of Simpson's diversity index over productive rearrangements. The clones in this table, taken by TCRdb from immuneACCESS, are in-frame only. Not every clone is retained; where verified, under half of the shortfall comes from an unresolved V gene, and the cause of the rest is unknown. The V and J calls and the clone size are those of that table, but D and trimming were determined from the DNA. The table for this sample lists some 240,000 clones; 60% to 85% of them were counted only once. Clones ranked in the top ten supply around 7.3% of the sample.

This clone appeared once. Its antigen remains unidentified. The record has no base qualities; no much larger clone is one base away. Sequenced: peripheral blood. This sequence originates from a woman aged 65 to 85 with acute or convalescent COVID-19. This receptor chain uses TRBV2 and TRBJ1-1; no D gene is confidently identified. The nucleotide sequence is TGTGCCAGCAGTGATCAGATGAACACTGAAGCTTTCTTT. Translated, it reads CASSDQMNTEAFF.